The T cell receptor beta chain described here comes from a study of blood T cell repertoires in COVID-19. Germline CDR1 LNHDA, CDR2 SQIVND (reference sequence). This CDR3 is 15 amino acids long. Trimming took 5 bases from V and 2 from J, leaving 13 bases between them. This clone was detected ten times or more. Here immunoSEQ multiplex PCR was the method, and the copy in TCRdb shows in-frame clones only, minus some. Of about half a million clones in the sample, 75% to 90% were seen once. V is TRBV19 and J is TRBJ1-3; D is unclear. This receptor was obtained from a human donor in a cohort sampled during active COVID-19. Sequences were obtained from peripheral blood. The CDR3 region is CASSPGKWAGNTIYF. In DNA form, the CDR3 reads TGTGCCAGTAGTCCGGGAAAGTGGGCTGGAAACACCATATATTTT. The full variable domain, completed using reference TRBV19 and TRBJ1-3, is DGGITQSPKYLFRKEGQNVTLSCEQNLNHDAMYWYRQDPGQGLRLIYYSQIVNDFQKGDIAEGYSVSREKKESFPLTVTSAQKNPTAFYLCASSPGKWAGNTIYFGEGSWLTVV.